This T cell receptor (beta chain) was sequenced during a study of T cells in Graves' hyperthyroidism and ophthalmopathy. Study-level points and caveats: In validation, the model predicted ophthalmopathy. These predictions came a median about 6.5 months before onset.

Comment on this clonotype: Antigen unknown.

Reasons for excluding patients were uncontrolled infection, other autoimmune disease, pregnancy or lactation. Researchers took RNA transcripts and amplified the TCR beta CDR3 regions from them. The HTBI primer set drove a first-round RT-PCR of the TCR CDR3. TCRdb recomputed calls from the multiplex PCR reads with MiXCR, one row per CDR3 protein. Counted here are under 800,000 distinct CDR3 sequences, 14% occurring once; the ten biggest clones make up 10%. Sequencing was done on a sample of blood. This TCR derives from a woman aged 18-29 years with Graves' hyperthyroidism.

CDR3 in DNA: TGTGCCAGTACCTTAAGGGGGGACGGCTACACCTTC. Protein product: CASTLRGDGYTF. The gene calls are TRBV19 and TRBJ1-2; TRBD1 is a possible D gene (6 bases). Germline CDR1 and CDR2: LNHDA and SQIVND (reference sequence). The ends were cut back, 7 bases at V and 8 bases at J, with 14 bases in the middle. The CDR3 runs to 12 residues.